This TCR beta chain derives from a study of neurological immune-mediated disorders. Study results and caveats: None of the CDR3 amino acid sequences in expanded clones turned up in more than one subject, which points to private repertoires in all groups.

The yield of each sequencing run was over 160 million TCR-beta sequences from 15-18 subjects. TCRdb reanalysed the 5' RACE reads using MiXCR and keeps one entry per CDR3 protein. The sample includes about 49,000 distinct CDR3 sequences, 10% of them seen just once. Trimming took off 5 bases at V and 9 bases at J, with 11 bases between the two ends. The V gene's germline CDR1 is MNHEY and CDR2 SMNVEV (reference sequence). CDR3 length: 12 amino acids. This clonotype was observed many times. Its target is not known. Time point given: longitudinal time-point 1 (baseline). The unsorted libraries originated from 2 million PBMCs that had been stored at -80 C.

The sequence derives from a woman aged 40 to 55 in good health. The sequenced material came from PBMCs. The chain employs TRBV27 and TRBJ2-4; D uncertain. The CDR3 bases are TGTGCCAGCAGTCCTAGAGAAGGCATTCAGTACTTC. As protein: CASSPREGIQYF.